Below are 17 T cell receptor beta chains sequenced from a single sample in a study of blood T cell repertoires in COVID-19. TCRdb's table, derived via immunoSEQ multiplex PCR, lists solely in-frame clones and lacks some. The table includes fewer than 50,000 clones, 85% to 95% detected once. Sequencing used peripheral blood. The receptors were sampled from a man aged 50 to 59 with COVID-19, enrolled during active disease.

The chain carries TRBV6-6 and TRBJ1-1, with unresolved D. The CDR3 is made up of 11 amino acids. The V gene lost 5 bases and the J gene lost 12 bases, with 13 bases spanning the gap. Germline V lookup: CDR1 MNHNY, CDR2 SVGAGI (reference sequence). DNA of the CDR3: TGTGCCAGCAGTACTTACACGACATCTTTCTTT. Its protein is CASSTYTTSFF.

The chain has TRBV7-2 and TRBJ2-5; the match to TRBD2 covers 8 bases. J gave up 5 bases and V 4 bases, and 12 bases lay outside the gene matches. In germline, CDR1 is SGHTA, CDR2 FQGNSA. The CDR3 extends over 16 amino acids. CDR3 nucleotide sequence: TGTGCCAGCAGCTCCGATCCCGGACTAGCAGGCGAGACCCAGTACTTC. It codes for CASSSDPGLAGETQYF.

This clone was picked up a small number of times. The chain recombines TRBV18 with TRBJ1-2, with D maybe TRBD1 (5 bases). This CDR3 contains 15 residues. V was pared by 2 bases and J by 2 bases, with 12 bases between. CDR1 and CDR2 from the germline V gene are KGHSH and LQKENI. CDR3 DNA sequence: TGTGCCAGCTCACCAGGGCTTAAGGGGAACTATGGCTACACCTTC. It yields the protein CASSPGLKGNYGYTF.

The CDR3, as DNA: TGCAGCGTTGATAGGAACACCGGGGAGCTGTTTTTT. This sequence encodes CSVDRNTGELFF. The chain joins TRBV29-1 to TRBJ2-2, with no clear D. V lost 3 bases, J lost 1 base, and 3 bases lay in between. Looked up from germline, CDR1 is SQVTM and CDR2 is ANQGSEA. The CDR3 totals 12 residues.

This clone was counted a single time. V is TRBV6-2 or TRBV6-3 and J is TRBJ2-7; a possible D gene is TRBD2 (7 bases). The CDR3 extends over 15 amino acids. Germline V CDR1 and CDR2: MNHEY, SVGEGT. The ends were cut back, 4 bases at V and 2 bases at J, with 15 bases in the middle. The CDR3 loop is CASSWGGRGTYEQYF. DNA for the CDR3: TGTGCCAGCAGTTGGGGGGGCAGGGGCACCTACGAGCAGTACTTC.

The chain links TRBV4-1 to TRBJ2-3; 7 nucleotides line up with TRBD1. The CDR3 spans 15 residues. Germline CDR1 reads MGHRA; CDR2 reads YSYEKL. J was trimmed by 3 bases and V by 1 base; bases with no gene match: 4. CDR3 coding DNA: TGCGCCAGCAGCCAAGGTGACAGGGAGACAGATACGCAGTATTTT. The encoded protein is CASSQGDRETDTQYF.

The chain links TRBV15 to TRBJ1-1; tentative D call: TRBD1 (6 bases). V was trimmed by 1 base and J by 4 bases, leaving 10 bases between them. Germline V gene data show CDR1 as LNHNV and CDR2 as YYDKDF (reference sequence). The CDR3 runs 14 residues. As DNA, the CDR3 is TGTGCCACCAGCAGAGGGGGGGGGCTCACTGAAGCTTTCTTT. It specifies CATSRGGGLTEAFF.

Worth noting for this clone: The germline gene is not matched at one end of the junction; a read error may be the cause. The chain joins TRBV12-3 or TRBV12-4 to TRBJ2-7; D is possibly TRBD2 (6 bases). The CDR3 totals 12 residues. CDR3 loop: CASSSTVDGGDF. The DNA for the CDR3 is TGTGCCAGCAGTTCGACAGTGGATGGAGGGGACTTC.

V usage is TRBV7-3 and J usage is TRBJ2-7; 8 positions match TRBD2. The CDR3 has 15 amino acids. The trim removed 3 bases at V and 2 bases at J, leaving 6 bases unmatched. The germline V gene has CDR1 SGHTA and CDR2 FQGTGA. CDR3 DNA: TGTGCCAGCAGCTTTAGCGGGACCGAAGCCTACGAGCAGTACTTC. Translating it yields CASSFSGTEAYEQYF.

The chain joins TRBV27 to TRBJ1-1, with D uncertain. Germline CDR1 MNHEY, CDR2 SMNVEV (reference sequence). The CDR3 totals 13 residues. Deletions cut 5 bases from V and 0 bases from J, with 7 bases between. Here the CDR3 reads CASSKSVNTEAFF. The CDR3, as DNA: TGTGCCAGCAGTAAATCAGTGAACACTGAAGCTTTCTTT.

The J gene is TRBJ2-7, the V gene TRBV7-2; a possible D gene is TRBD2 (6 bases). The germline V and J ends were trimmed by 5 bases and 5 bases, with 13 bases remaining between them. This CDR3 comprises 13 residues. The germline V gene encodes CDR1 SGHTA and CDR2 FQGNSA. CDR3 in DNA: TGTGCCAGCAGCCGCGGGACTTCCGACGAGCAGTACTTC. This sequence encodes CASSRGTSDEQYF.

This chain connects TRBV7-9 to TRBJ1-6; the match to TRBD1 covers 11 bases. The CDR3 is made up of 16 amino acids. Germline V gene sequence: CDR1 SEHNR, CDR2 FQNEAQ (reference sequence). Trimming took 2 bases from V and 6 from J; bases not matched to a gene: 3. The CDR3 coding sequence is TGTGCCAGCAGCTTATGGACAGGGGGCAGTAATTCACCCCTCCACTTT. This gives the protein CASSLWTGGSNSPLHF. Based on the CDR3 plus reference TRBV7-9 and TRBJ1-6, the full variable domain is DTGVSQNPRHKITKRGQNVTFRCDPISEHNRLYWYRQTLGQGPEFLTYFQNEAQLEKSRLLSDRFSAERPKGSFSTLEIQRTEQGDSAMYLCASSLWTGGSNSPLHFGNGTRLTVT.

The chain has TRBV4-1 and TRBJ2-4, with 12 bases matching TRBD1. Germline CDR1 reads MGHRA; CDR2 reads YSYEKL. J lost 0 bases, V lost 0 bases, and 3 bases had no gene match. The CDR3 sequence is 18 residues long. As DNA, the CDR3 is TGCGCCAGCAGCCAAGAGGGACAGGGGGCGATAGCCAAAAACATTCAGTACTTC. Protein sequence: CASSQEGQGAIAKNIQYF.

The chain recombines TRBV5-1 with TRBJ2-2; 8 bases match TRBD2. This CDR3 has 17 residues. J lost 5 bases, V lost 0 bases, and 9 bases had no gene match. CDR1 SGHRS and CDR2 YFSETQ come from the germline V gene. In DNA, the CDR3 is TGCGCCAGCAGCTTGGCATCCGCGCCGGGAGGGACCGGGGAGCTGTTTTTT. Residues: CASSLASAPGGTGELFF.

CDR3 in amino acids: CASATSSYEQYF. DNA of the CDR3: TGTGCCAGCGCTACTAGCTCCTACGAGCAGTACTTC. The V gene is TRBV12-3 or TRBV12-4, the J gene TRBJ2-7, with a tentative D call TRBD2 (5 bases). The CDR3 loop spans 12 amino acids. Trimming shortened V by 8 bases and J by 0 bases, and 8 bases separated the two germline ends.

The V gene is TRBV30, the J gene TRBJ2-7; possibly TRBD2 for D (5 bases). The CDR3 is 14 residues long. V lost 1 base, J lost 3 bases, and 13 bases lay in between. Looked up from germline, CDR1 is GTSNPN and CDR2 is SVGIG (reference sequence). This CDR3 is CAWSGRAFLYEQYF. CDR3 nucleotide sequence: TGTGCCTGGAGTGGGCGGGCATTTCTCTACGAGCAGTACTTC.

The genes are TRBV19 and TRBJ1-3; D ambiguous. From germline, CDR1 is LNHDA and CDR2 SQIVND (reference sequence). The CDR3 runs 17 residues. V was trimmed by 0 bases and J by 0 bases, leaving 12 bases between them. The CDR3 nucleotides are TGTGCCAGTAGTATAGATATGGCCACAGCCTCTGGAAACACCATATATTTT. Translation gives CASSIDMATASGNTIYF.